A selection of T cell receptor beta chains follows, all from one sample in a study of OX40 agonist ivuxolimab in advanced cancers. Assay used: immunoSEQ multiplex PCR; TCRdb lists only in-frame clones, some missing. Among some 82,000 clones listed, more than 85% were seen once. Sequenced here: CD4+ or CD8+ T cells sorted from blood, sampled in a trial of the OX40 agonist ivuxolimab. The receptors come from an adult with an advanced solid tumor such as melanoma, head and neck, liver or kidney cancer. CDR3s leave out the opening cysteine and the closing phenylalanine or tryptophan. Each record gives: J gene, clone size, D gene, V gene, CDR3 protein. D genes are given only for firm matches. Only part of the rows carry a size: once, few, many, or a class if the clone is expanded.

J: TRBJ1-1; size: -; D: -; V: TRBV11-3; CDR3: ASSLGAGNTEAF
J: TRBJ2-1; size: -; D: -; V: TRBV7-2; CDR3: ASSFALNEQF
J: TRBJ2-5; size: -; D: TRBD2; V: TRBV2; CDR3: ASRGTSGRSRETQY
J: TRBJ2-6; size: -; D: TRBD1; V: TRBV4-1; CDR3: ASSRWDRAVSGANVLT
J: TRBJ2-1; size: -; D: -; V: TRBV21-1; CDR3: ASSKAYRREGIFDEQF
J: TRBJ2-7; size: -; D: -; V: TRBV7-8; CDR3: ASSPELLVGSVGRYEQY
J: TRBJ2-7; size: -; D: -; V: TRBV27; CDR3: ASSRVLLAWNEQY
J: TRBJ1-2; size: -; D: TRBD1; V: TRBV5-6; CDR3: ASSLWTGESGYT
J: TRBJ2-3; size: -; D: -; V: TRBV6-5; CDR3: ASKWSSVDTDTQY
J: TRBJ2-5; size: -; D: -; V: TRBV28; CDR3: ASSSVQETQY
J: TRBJ2-5; size: -; D: -; V: TRBV19; CDR3: ASSIGLIQETQY
J: TRBJ2-7; size: -; D: -; V: TRBV5-1; CDR3: ASSSQGAYEQY
J: TRBJ2-5; size: -; D: -; V: TRBV28; CDR3: ASSGGEGLRETQY
J: TRBJ1-6; size: -; D: TRBD1; V: TRBV10-3; CDR3: AISSYRGSPLH
J: TRBJ1-6; size: -; D: -; V: TRBV30; CDR3: AWSVWRTSSYNSPLH
J: TRBJ2-3; size: once; D: TRBD1; V: TRBV5-1; CDR3: ASSSSGTGPDTQY
J: TRBJ1-5; size: -; D: -; V: TRBV4-1; CDR3: ASSQDPSGAGNQPQH
J: TRBJ2-5; size: -; D: -; V: TRBV7-2; CDR3: ASSSQETQY
J: TRBJ2-2; size: -; D: -; V: TRBV7-2; CDR3: ASSLVVGHGELF
J: TRBJ1-2; size: -; D: TRBD1; V: TRBV19; CDR3: ASSIGRGRNYGYT
J: TRBJ2-1; size: -; D: -; V: TRBV28; CDR3: ASSFRDSPQF
J: TRBJ1-2; size: once; D: -; V: TRBV19; CDR3: ASSSRYGYT
J: TRBJ1-4; size: -; D: -; V: TRBV28; CDR3: ASSGGGEKLF
J: TRBJ2-2; size: -; D: -; V: TRBV5-1; CDR3: ASSFIETGELF
J: TRBJ2-5; size: -; D: TRBD1; V: TRBV6-1; CDR3: ASNLQGAREETQY
J: TRBJ2-5; size: -; D: TRBD2; V: TRBV7-2; CDR3: ASSLSSGSRETQY
J: TRBJ2-7; size: -; D: TRBD1; V: TRBV6-5; CDR3: ASSRQGAVEQY
J: TRBJ2-5; size: -; D: TRBD1; V: TRBV6-5; CDR3: ASSYGQGPETQY
J: TRBJ2-7; size: -; D: -; V: TRBV18; CDR3: ASSLGQEGTYEQY
J: TRBJ1-1; size: once; D: TRBD1; V: TRBV30; CDR3: AWGFQGATEAF
J: TRBJ1-1; size: -; D: -; V: TRBV11-1; CDR3: ASSLTTATNTEAF
J: TRBJ2-7; size: -; D: -; V: TRBV28; CDR3: AALGHRAEQY
J: TRBJ2-1; size: -; D: -; V: TRBV11-3; CDR3: ASSSAASSYNEQF
J: TRBJ2-3; size: -; D: -; V: TRBV7-2; CDR3: ASSPANTQY
J: TRBJ2-7; size: -; D: TRBD1; V: TRBV4-1; CDR3: ASSQALIGTGGGYEQY
J: TRBJ2-1; size: -; D: -; V: TRBV7-9; CDR3: ASSSYPDSNNEQF
J: -; size: -; D: -; V: TRBV6-5; CDR3: ASSDPYEQY
J: TRBJ1-2; size: -; D: -; V: TRBV7-9; CDR3: ASSPPPVGAGYT
J: TRBJ2-2; size: once; D: TRBD2; V: TRBV2; CDR3: ASSEGLAGVTGELF
J: TRBJ1-1; size: -; D: TRBD1; V: TRBV5-1; CDR3: ASSSEGQLNTEAF